These T cell receptor beta chains were read from a single sample in a study of blood T cells in healthy people across ages. TCRdb re-called the 5' RACE reads through MiXCR, storing one row per CDR3 protein. The table shows hundreds of thousands of distinct CDR3 sequences, with nearly 60% occurring only once. The specimen was blood. The origin of the receptors is a man aged 25-45 years in good health. Both conserved end residues are part of each CDR3. The order of the fields is J gene, V gene, clone size, D gene, CDR3 DNA, CDR3 protein. The D gene is left open where the match is weak. Rows give clone size only sometimes, using once, few, many, or a class for an expanded clone.

TRBJ2-4 | TRBV6-2/TRBV6-3 | few | TRBD2 | TGTGCCAGCAAACCAGGGACTAGCAGAAACATTCAGTACTTC | CASKPGTSRNIQYF
TRBJ2-7 | TRBV6-5 | . | . | TGTGCCAGCAGTTACTCTTGGGGGTCCTCCTACGAGCAGTACTTC | CASSYSWGSSYEQYF
TRBJ1-6 | TRBV7-2 | . | . | TGTGCCAGCAGCCGTTCCGGGCGCTCACCCCTCCACTTT | CASSRSGRSPLHF
TRBJ2-5 | TRBV28 | . | . | TGTGCCAGCAGAGTGGCCTCTGGAAAGACCCAGTACTTC | CASRVASGKTQYF
TRBJ2-3 | TRBV7-9 | . | . | TGTGCAAGTCGGGAGCGGAGCACAGATACGCAGTATTTT | CASRERSTDTQYF
TRBJ2-5 | TRBV6-1 | . | . | TGTGCCAGCCGCCCCCAGCGAGGCCAAGAGACCCAGTACTTC | CASRPQRGQETQYF
TRBJ2-3 | TRBV7-9 | many | . | TGTGCCAGCAGCTACCAGTTAGGGGCAGATACGCAGTATTTT | CASSYQLGADTQYF
TRBJ2-7 | TRBV20-1 | . | TRBD1 | TGCAGTGCTCCCCGACAGGGGGCAGCGACCGAGCAGTACTTC | CSAPRQGAATEQYF
TRBJ2-7 | TRBV11-2 | few | . | TGTGCCAGCAGCTTAGGCCGTCAGGGAGGCTACGAGCAGTACTTC | CASSLGRQGGYEQYF
TRBJ1-2 | TRBV20-1 | . | . | TGCAGTGCTAGAGCGGGTACGGCAGTCCCCCTAATTAGCTATGGCTACACCTTC | CSARAGTAVPLISYGYTF
TRBJ2-1 | TRBV4-2 | once | TRBD2 | TGTGCCAGCAGCCAAAGACTAGCGGGACCGGAAAGCCTCGAGCAGTTCTTC | CASSQRLAGPESLEQFF
TRBJ2-7 | TRBV7-3 | . | TRBD2 | TGTGCCAGCAGCCCAACCGATACTAGCGTCCACGAGCAGTACTTC | CASSPTDTSVHEQYF
TRBJ2-3 | TRBV29-1 | few | . | TGCAGCGTTGAAGTAGGAACTAATACGCAGTATTTT | CSVEVGTNTQYF
TRBJ2-7 | TRBV20-1 | . | . | TGCAGTGCTAGGATGGGGGGGCTCTACGAGCAGTACTTC | CSARMGGLYEQYF
TRBJ2-7 | TRBV7-9 | few | TRBD2 | TGTGCCAGCAGCTCGGGACTAGCGGGTCTCTCCTACGAGCAGTACTTC | CASSSGLAGLSYEQYF
TRBJ2-1 | TRBV6-6 | . | TRBD2 | TGTGCCAGCAGCCGGGGGGTGGATGAGCAGTTCTTC | CASSRGVDEQFF
TRBJ2-5 | TRBV20-1 | . | . | TGCAGTGCTAACACCAGACACGCGGGATTAGAGCAGTACTTC | CSANTRHAGLEQYF
TRBJ1-5 | TRBV7-6 | . | TRBD1 | TGTGCCAGCAGCCCGGGGCCCTCGGGACAGGGTCGGCTTAATCAGCCCCAGCATTTT | CASSPGPSGQGRLNQPQHF
TRBJ2-1 | TRBV20-1 | . | TRBD2 | TGCAGTGCTTGGACTAGCGGGAGGGGGTACAATGAGCAGTTCTTC | CSAWTSGRGYNEQFF
TRBJ2-7 | TRBV11-2 | . | . | TGTGCCAGCAGCCAGGGGCAGGGAGACGACGAGCAGTACTTC | CASSQGQGDDEQYF
TRBJ2-1 | TRBV18 | . | TRBD2 | TGTGCCAGCTCACCACAGAAGGGAGGGCATTACAATGAGCAGTTCTTC | CASSPQKGGHYNEQFF
TRBJ2-3 | TRBV20-1 | . | . | TGCAGTGCTCCTCCTCCCGGAAAAGGAGATACGCAGTATTTT | CSAPPPGKGDTQYF
TRBJ2-7 | TRBV27 | . | . | TGTGCCAGCAGTTCCCATAAGAGGGCCTACGAGCAGTACTTC | CASSSHKRAYEQYF
TRBJ2-3 | TRBV20-1 | . | TRBD2 | TGCAGTGCTTGGGACTCCCGGGGGGCAGATACGCAGTATTTT | CSAWDSRGADTQYF
TRBJ2-1 | TRBV6-5 | . | TRBD2 | TGTGCCACCACAAGGGACGGGGGGGATGAGCAGTTCTTC | CATTRDGGDEQFF
TRBJ2-3 | TRBV15 | once | . | TGTGCCACCAGCAGAGACCGGGCAGGGCCCACAGATACGCAGTATTTT | CATSRDRAGPTDTQYF
TRBJ2-7 | TRBV2 | . | . | TGTGCCAGCAATGGCCTCGGGGTCTACGAGCAGTACTTC | CASNGLGVYEQYF
TRBJ2-5 | TRBV5-1 | few | TRBD1 | TGCGCCAGCAGCGGACAGGGGGCGAATGAGCAGTACTTC | CASSGQGANEQYF
TRBJ2-5 | TRBV20-1 | once | . | TGCAGTGCTAGAGGACTAACGGCCCTGCGGGAGACCCAGTACTTC | CSARGLTALRETQYF
TRBJ2-5 | TRBV28 | . | . | TGTGCCAGCAGTTATGCCGGACTGTCTAAAGAGACCCAGTACTTC | CASSYAGLSKETQYF
TRBJ2-7 | TRBV10-2 | . | . | TGCGCCAGCAGTGAAGGGGACGAGCAGTACTTC | CASSEGDEQYF
TRBJ2-7 | TRBV12-3/TRBV12-4 | . | TRBD1 | TGTGCCAGCAGTTTTCGGACAGGGGCAAACGAGCAGTACTTC | CASSFRTGANEQYF
TRBJ2-5 | TRBV12-3/TRBV12-4 | . | TRBD1 | TGTGCCAGCAGCCGAACGGGACAGCGCCAAGAGACCCAGTACTTC | CASSRTGQRQETQYF
TRBJ2-1 | TRBV7-6 | . | . | TGTGCCAGCAGCCCCCGCTCATACAATGAGCAGTTCTTC | CASSPRSYNEQFF
TRBJ2-1 | TRBV6-2/TRBV6-3 | few | TRBD2 | TGTGCCAGCACCCAGCCCATTAGCGGGATGGGGGACGGGTGGATATACAATGAGCAGTTCTTC | CASTQPISGMGDGWIYNEQFF
TRBJ2-1 | TRBV2 | few | . | TGTGCCAGCAGCCCCGCAGGGTCGGGCTCCAATGAGCAGTTCTTC | CASSPAGSGSNEQFF
TRBJ1-2 | TRBV9 | once | . | TGTGCCAGCAGCGTATCCCTCCGGACAGACCTCTGTGGCTACACCTTC | CASSVSLRTDLCGYTF